Below are 29 T cell receptor beta chains sequenced from a single sample in a study of blood T cell repertoires in COVID-19. Profiling relied on immunoSEQ multiplex PCR, and the TCRdb table lists in-frame clones only, not all of them. The profile shows hundreds of thousands of clones, under 90% of them singletons. Material: PBMCs or T cells enriched from blood (not recorded which). The origin of the receptors is a man aged 40-49 years who had recovered from COVID-19.

This chain joins TRBV11-2 and TRBJ2-5, with 8 bases matching TRBD2. J gave up 2 bases and V 7 bases, and 9 bases lay outside the gene matches. Per germline, CDR1 SGHAT and CDR2 FQNNGV. The CDR3 runs 15 residues. CDR3 bases: TGTGCCAGCAACCCCGGGCTAGCGGGTCAAGAGACCCAGTACTTC. Its protein is CASNPGLAGQETQYF.

This chain connects TRBV18 to TRBJ2-7; 7 bases agree with TRBD2. Germline V gives CDR1 KGHSH, CDR2 LQKENI. The V and J ends lost 4 bases and 7 bases, in that order; junction bases with no gene match: 4. The CDR3 is made up of 12 amino acids. DNA for the CDR3: TGTGCCAGCTCACTCCCCGGGGGGGAGCAGTACTTC. It is translated as CASSLPGGEQYF.

The rearrangement links TRBV6-5 to TRBJ2-7; TRBD1 is a possible D gene (5 bases). This CDR3 contains 14 residues. Germline V gives CDR1 MNHEY, CDR2 SVGAGI. Trimming took off 0 bases at V and 4 bases at J, with 10 bases between the two ends. This chain's CDR3 is CASSYSRVEYEQYF. The CDR3 nucleotides read TGTGCCAGCAGTTACTCCAGGGTCGAGTACGAGCAGTACTTC.

The V gene is TRBV14, the J gene TRBJ1-1; TRBD1 agrees at 7 bases. Germline CDR1 is SGHDN and CDR2 is FVKESK. Unmatched junction bases numbered 16, after V lost 5 bases and J lost 4 bases. This CDR3 has 17 residues. The CDR3 coding sequence is TGTGCCAGCAGCGTAAACAGGGGATTGGGCTCGGCCACTGAAGCTTTCTTT. Residues: CASSVNRGLGSATEAFF. Based on the CDR3 plus reference TRBV14 and TRBJ1-1, the full variable domain is EAGVTQFPSHSVIEKGQTVTLRCDPISGHDNLYWYRRVMGKEIKFLLHFVKESKQDESGMPNNRFLAERTGGTYSTLKVQPAELEDSGVYFCASSVNRGLGSATEAFFGQGTRLTVV.

The chain is built from TRBV5-1 and TRBJ1-1, with D possibly matching TRBD1 (6 bases). Germline V lookup: CDR1 SGHRS, CDR2 YFSETQ. Trimming took off 0 bases at V and 1 base at J, with 10 bases between the two ends. CDR3 length equals 15 residues. CDR3 nucleotides: TGCGCCAGCAGCTTGGTGGTGGGGGCGAACACTGAAGCTTTCTTT. Protein product: CASSLVVGANTEAFF.

J is TRBJ2-7 and V is TRBV2; 9 nucleotides align to TRBD1. Looked up from germline, CDR1 is SNHLY and CDR2 is FYNNEI. The CDR3 runs to 16 residues. V was clipped by 2 bases and J by 6 bases; unmatched bases: 11. CDR3 residues: CASSEQHGGQGREQYF. The DNA of the CDR3 is TGTGCCAGCAGTGAACAGCATGGGGGACAGGGCCGCGAGCAGTACTTC. The complete variable domain, with remaining parts taken from reference TRBV2 and TRBJ2-7, reads EPEVTQTPSHQVTQMGQEVILRCVPISNHLYFYWYRQILGQKVEFLVSFYNNEISEKSEIFDDQFSVERPDGSNFTLKIRSTKLEDSAMYFCASSEQHGGQGREQYFGPGTRLTVT.

This chain links TRBV5-6 with TRBJ1-5; a weak D match, TRBD1 (5 bases). Between the trimmed V and J ends, which lost 6 bases and 2 bases, there was a span of 21 bases. Germline CDR1 reads SGHDT; CDR2 reads YYEEEE. This CDR3 has 17 residues. The CDR3: CASTAWRQRRGNQPQHF. CDR3 DNA: TGTGCCAGCACGGCGTGGAGACAGCGACGGGGCAATCAGCCCCAGCATTTT. The complete variable domain, with remaining parts taken from reference TRBV5-6 and TRBJ1-5, reads DAGVTQSPTHLIKTRGQQVTLRCSPKSGHDTVSWYQQALGQGPQFIFQYYEEEERQRGNFPDRFSGHQFPNYSSELNVNALLLGDSALYLCASTAWRQRRGNQPQHFGDGTRLSIL.

The genes are TRBV6-1 and TRBJ1-2, with D unclear. The CDR3 consists of 14 residues. Deletions cut 1 base from V and 4 bases from J, with 10 bases between. The germline gives CDR1 MNHNS, CDR2 SASEGT. DNA for the CDR3: TGTGCCAGCAGTGAAGACGGGAGAACCTATGGCTACACCTTC. Protein sequence: CASSEDGRTYGYTF.

The chain combines TRBV5-4 with TRBJ2-7; 9 bases match TRBD2. The CDR3 consists of 15 residues. J was trimmed by 2 bases and V by 0 bases; bases with no gene match: 3. Germline CDR1 reads SGHNT; CDR2 reads YYREEE (reference sequence). DNA of the CDR3: TGTGCCAGCAGCTTGGAGGCTAGCGGGACCTACGAGCAGTACTTC. Translation gives CASSLEASGTYEQYF.

This chain connects TRBV2 to TRBJ1-1; 9 bases are shared with TRBD1. This CDR3 spans 14 amino acids. V shed 11 bases and J 5 bases; nucleotides not matched to a gene: 12. Per the germline V gene, CDR1 is SNHLY and CDR2 is FYNNEI. CDR3 region: CAGDHRGRRTEAFF. CDR3 sequence (DNA): TGTGCCGGAGACCACAGGGGGCGAAGAACTGAAGCTTTCTTT.

The chain recombines TRBV28 with TRBJ1-1; maybe TRBD1 (5 bases). Germline CDR1 reads MDHEN; CDR2 reads SYDVKM. The V end lost 9 bases, the J end lost 4 bases, and 15 bases lay between the germline ends. The CDR3 has 13 residues. CDR3 loop: CASLQVGGTEAFF. For the CDR3, the DNA is TGTGCCAGTTTACAGGTCGGGGGCACTGAAGCTTTCTTT.

The chain combines TRBV18 with TRBJ1-4; no definite D call. The CDR3 covers 13 residues. V was shortened by 3 bases and J by 7 bases, with 9 bases between the two germline ends. CDR1 and CDR2 (germline): KGHSH, LQKENI. The CDR3 loop reads CASSPGAGEKLFF. The CDR3 nucleotides read TGTGCCAGCTCACCGGGAGCGGGTGAAAAACTGTTTTTT.

This clone turned up a few times. The chain recombines TRBV5-1 with TRBJ1-2; D not certain. V gave up 4 bases and J gave up 6 bases, with 13 bases separating them. This CDR3 spans 13 amino acids. Germline lookup yields CDR1 SGHRS and CDR2 YFSETQ. The CDR3, as DNA: TGCGCCAGCAGCCTCGTGTCCGAGGATGGCTACACCTTC. Protein: CASSLVSEDGYTF.

Comments on this clone: The identical CDR3 is also encoded by other nucleotide sequences in the sample. The rearrangement uses TRBV12-3 or TRBV12-4 and TRBJ1-6; D unclear. The V end was cut by 3 bases, the J end by 10 bases, with 7 bases between. The CDR3 contains 12 residues. The CDR3 bases are TGTGCCAGCAGTTTTTCGGGGTCACCCCTCCACTTT. The encoded protein is CASSFSGSPLHF.

V gene TRBV2 combines with J gene TRBJ1-1; tentatively, D is TRBD1 (5 bases). Between the trimmed V and J ends, which lost 6 bases and 11 bases, there was a span of 22 bases. The CDR3 sequence is 14 residues long. From germline, CDR1 is SNHLY and CDR2 FYNNEI. CDR3 residues: CASRAPGWDGGAFF. DNA for the CDR3: TGTGCCAGCAGGGCCCCGGGGTGGGACGGAGGGGCTTTCTTT.

V and J are TRBV5-1 and TRBJ2-7; TRBD1 aligns across 11 bases. With V trimmed by 4 bases and J by 6 bases, 3 bases remained unmatched. Germline assignment: CDR1 SGHRS and CDR2 YFSETQ. This CDR3 region has 13 residues. This CDR3 reads CASSRTGGLEQYF. In DNA, the CDR3 is TGCGCCAGCAGCCGGACAGGGGGCCTCGAGCAGTACTTC.

This clone came up once. V is TRBV4-2 and J is TRBJ1-3; D remains unclear. Deletions cut 0 bases from V and 4 bases from J, with 10 bases between. The CDR3 runs to 15 residues. The germline V gene has CDR1 LGHNA and CDR2 YNFKEQ. For the CDR3, the DNA is TGTGCCAGCAGCCAAGAAGGGCAGCGGGGAAACACCATATATTTT. This encodes CASSQEGQRGNTIYF.

This chain joins TRBV5-1 and TRBJ1-4; 8 bases are a match to TRBD1. The CDR3 sequence is 17 residues long. The germline CDR1 and CDR2 sequences are SGHRS and YFSETQ. The V gene end was trimmed by 4 bases and the J gene end by 0 bases; junction bases not matched to a gene: 8. CDR3 sequence reads: CASSPYQGAATNEKLFF. Written as DNA, the CDR3 is TGCGCCAGCAGCCCTTATCAGGGGGCGGCAACTAATGAAAAACTGTTTTTT. The full variable domain, in which reference TRBV5-1 and TRBJ1-4 provide the parts outside the CDR3, is KAGVTQTPRYLIKTRGQQVTLSCSPISGHRSVSWYQQTPGQGLQFLFEYFSETQRNKGNFPGRFSGRQFSNSRSEMNVSTLELGDSALYLCASSPYQGAATNEKLFFGSGTQLSVL.

V is TRBV6-2 or TRBV6-3 and J is TRBJ1-1; D gene ambiguous. Trimming stripped 6 bases from V and 1 base from J, with 15 bases between. CDR3 length: 15 residues. Germline V gene data show CDR1 as MNHEY and CDR2 as SVGEGT. CDR3 amino acids: CASSAITFENTEAFF. The DNA of the CDR3 is TGTGCCAGCAGCGCCATTACTTTCGAGAACACTGAAGCTTTCTTT.

This chain links TRBV19 with TRBJ2-1, with 10 bases aligning to TRBD1. The CDR3 totals 17 residues. Looked up from germline, CDR1 is LNHDA and CDR2 is SQIVND (reference sequence). The ends lost 5 bases at V and 0 bases at J; junction bases unmatched: 7. The CDR3 is CASSVDRGPNSYNEQFF. DNA for the CDR3: TGTGCCAGTAGTGTCGACAGGGGGCCAAACTCCTACAATGAGCAGTTCTTC.

J is TRBJ2-7 and V is TRBV3-1 (or the pseudogene TRBV3-2); 7 bases map to TRBD1. From germline, CDR1 is LGHDT and CDR2 YNNKEL (reference sequence). V lost 5 bases and J lost 4; bases outside the gene matches: 5. There are 13 residues in the CDR3. Here the CDR3 reads CASSGTGAYEQYF. The DNA for the CDR3 is TGTGCCAGCAGCGGTACAGGGGCTTACGAGCAGTACTTC.

This chain links TRBV27 with TRBJ2-7; the match to TRBD2 covers 14 bases. CDR3 length: 17 residues. Germline CDR1 reads MNHEY; CDR2 reads SMNVEV (reference sequence). V shed 8 bases and J 3 bases; nucleotides not matched to a gene: 12. CDR3 nucleotide sequence: TGTGCCAGCGGCCGACTAGCGGGAGGGCTGATCGGCTACGAGCAGTACTTC. Protein: CASGRLAGGLIGYEQYF.

The V call is TRBV5-4, the J call TRBJ2-7, with 8 bases that match TRBD1. V shed 0 bases and J 9 bases; nucleotides not matched to a gene: 8. This CDR3 contains 14 residues. CDR1 is SGHNT, CDR2 YYREEE, per germline (reference sequence). CDR3 nucleotide sequence: TGTGCCAGCAGCTTGGAGGGACAGGTCAGCGGGCAGTACTTC. This sequence encodes CASSLEGQVSGQYF.

This rearrangement joins TRBV2 to TRBJ1-2; no definite D call. CDR1 SNHLY and CDR2 FYNNEI come from the germline V gene. Deletions cut 4 bases from V and 8 bases from J, with 14 bases between. The CDR3 loop spans 13 amino acids. The CDR3: CASSVGGSRGYTF. CDR3 nucleotides: TGTGCCAGCAGTGTCGGTGGGAGTCGGGGCTACACCTTC.

V usage is TRBV30 and J usage is TRBJ2-1; no clear D gene. The CDR3 contains 14 residues. Between the trimmed V and J ends, which lost 2 bases and 2 bases, there was a span of 10 bases. CDR1 and CDR2 (germline): GTSNPN, SVGIG (reference sequence). The CDR3 DNA reads as TGTGCCTGGAGTTCCGCGGTAACCTACAATGAGCAGTTCTTC. Translating it yields CAWSSAVTYNEQFF.

V and J are TRBV10-3 and TRBJ2-2; perhaps TRBD1 as D (6 bases). CDR1 and CDR2 from the germline V gene are ENHRY and SYGVKD. The V end was cut by 6 bases, the J end by 3 bases, with 20 bases between. This CDR3 region has 17 residues. The CDR3 region has the DNA TGTGCCATCAGAACAGGGACCCCTCGACCCGACACCGGGGAGCTGTTTTTT. Translated, it gives CAIRTGTPRPDTGELFF.

The chain recombines TRBV19 with TRBJ1-1; TRBD1 is a possible D gene (5 bases). Per the germline V gene, CDR1 is LNHDA and CDR2 is SQIVND (reference sequence). The CDR3 length is 13 residues. Trimming removed 5 bases at V and 4 bases at J, with 11 bases between. The CDR3 is CASSLRGTTEAFF. The CDR3 DNA reads TGTGCCAGTAGTCTACGGGGGACCACTGAAGCTTTCTTT.

This clone was found once. The chain carries TRBV18 and TRBJ1-1; D is perhaps TRBD1 (6 bases). Per the germline V gene, CDR1 is KGHSH and CDR2 is LQKENI. The CDR3 has 14 residues. Trimming removed 5 bases from V and 2 bases from J, with 12 bases in between. CDR3 protein: CASSGGAGNTEAFF. The CDR3 DNA reads as TGTGCCAGCTCAGGGGGGGCGGGAAACACTGAAGCTTTCTTT.

The chain joins TRBV19 to TRBJ2-1, with D unclear. CDR1 is LNHDA, CDR2 SQIVND, per germline (reference sequence). V was clipped by 0 bases and J by 10 bases, with 10 bases between them. This CDR3 comprises 13 residues. The CDR3 region has the DNA TGTGCCAGTAGTATAGAAGGTAGCCTGGAGCAGTTCTTC. Protein product: CASSIEGSLEQFF.